This T cell receptor beta chain was sequenced in a study of Graves' ophthalmopathy and Graves' hyperthyroidism. About the study: Stable hyperthyroidism meant no ophthalmopathy within 18 months of follow-up. Findings of the study overall: Among thyroid clonotypes expanded above 0.001 frequency, most also appeared in blood.

In this sample, this clonotype turned up many times. The antigen is not known. RNA transcripts yielded amplified TCR beta CDR3 regions. Following a first-round RT-PCR that used HTBI primers, a second-round multiplex PCR was carried out. TCRdb reprocessed the multiplex PCR reads with MiXCR, giving one entry per CDR3 protein. In the table there are approximately 540,000 distinct CDR3 sequences, roughly 39% of which are singletons. In germline, CDR1 is MGHDK, CDR2 SYGVNS. Trimming removed 4 bases from V and 8 bases from J; junction bases left unmatched: 10. This CDR3 spans 15 amino acids. This TCR derives from an adult man with Graves' hyperthyroidism. The chain carries TRBV25-1 and TRBJ1-2; 10 nucleotides align to TRBD1. The specimen sequenced was peripheral blood or thyroid tissue (not recorded which). The CDR3 loop reads CASSALGTGDNGYTF. Here the CDR3 DNA reads TGTGCCAGCAGTGCCCTAGGGACAGGGGATAACGGCTACACCTTC.